This T cell receptor beta chain was obtained from a study of blood T cell repertoires in COVID-19 (dated by TCRdb to about 2020). A note on the overall study: Collaborator samples came from the United States, Italy and Spain and covered acute and convalescent phases of COVID-19. Samples were obtained from the ongoing ImmuneRACE study (first 160 participants) and from over 1,000 subjects provided by 6 global collaborators. Subjects who had been exposed to COVID-19, were actively infected with it, or had recovered from it provided the deeply sampled blood TCRbeta repertoires that made up the dataset. The repertoires were released in a freely available public database meant as a resource for research on the immune response to SARS-CoV-2. Nearly every sample came with metadata listing a de-identified subject ID, COVID-19 status, age in years and sex. Where available, HLA class I and class II types were taken from metadata supplied by the sample provider and were not determined by assay-based typing. The prospective study material was composed of cDNA or gDNA derived from T cells, B-cell-depleted T cells, or PBMCs. Broader findings and caveats from the paper: How much clinical and demographic metadata was included differed by source and by participant, and the metadata was provided uncurated.

Samples from volunteer blood donors who had recovered from COVID-19 were contributed by a second Seattle source. Collaborating institutions collected whole blood in K2EDTA tubes following their own protocols. Collaborator samples were shipped for TCRbeta analysis as frozen whole blood, isolated PBMCs, or DNA extracted from either sample type. The immunoSEQ Assay, a bias-controlled multiplex PCR, was used to amplify TCRbeta CDR3 regions from genomic DNA. As for how the authors treated the data: The number of nucleated cells in each sample was estimated from the amplification of reference gene primers within the assay. To quantify the absolute abundance of each unique TCRbeta CDR3 rearrangement, sequence reads were collapsed and filtered. For each sample, productive Simpson clonality was calculated as the square root of Simpson's diversity index across productive rearrangements. This is the immuneACCESS table as TCRdb keeps it, with only in-frame sequences that have V and J called. A part of the clones is gone; compared with another copy, unresolved V genes explain less than half, and the rest is unexplained. That table gives V, J and clone size, and the DNA gave D and trimming. The sample table shows around 220,000 clones, and roughly 88% are seen once. In total, the top ten clones hold 2% to 2.5% of the sample.

For this clone: Its antigen is not yet known. Nothing much larger sits one base from this clone, and base qualities are not available.

From the germline V gene, CDR1 is SNHLY and CDR2 is FYNNEI. The junction carries 11 bases between V and J, which are trimmed by 6 bases and 0 bases respectively. From cysteine to phenylalanine, the CDR3 is 15 amino acids long. The read is trimmed to its CDR3 DNA, 45 bases read in frame from base 1. The clonotype originates from a woman between 40 and 50 years old who had recovered from COVID-19. Sequenced material: peripheral blood. The rearranged segments are TRBV2 and TRBJ2-2; the best D guess is TRBD1, with 6 bases matching. The sequenced DNA is TGTGCCAGCAGAATGGACAGAGCGAACACCGGGGAGCTGTTTTTT. This gives the protein CASRMDRANTGELFF.